This T cell receptor beta chain was recorded in a study of a mutant IDH1 vaccine in newly diagnosed glioma. Study as a whole: The therapy given earlier, which was standard therapy, consisted of radiotherapy, temozolomide, or both, and most of the patients received both.

Worth noting for this clone: Its target is not known.

Time point reported: week 35, safety follow-up. Doses comprised 300 ug of mutant IDH1 20-mer peptide each, plus topical imiquimod. The data were produced by immunoSEQ multiplex PCR, yet TCRdb's version contains in-frame clones alone and is incomplete. The sample carries 55,000 to 65,000 clones, roughly 84% recorded once. The CDR3 has 14 residues. Trimming left V 3 bases short and J 0 bases short, with 6 bases between. CDR1 is LNHDA and CDR2 is SQIVND in the germline V gene (reference sequence). The sample consisted of PBMCs, taken from a glioma patient whose treatment included an IDH1 peptide vaccine. The chain carries TRBV19 and TRBJ1-5; D gene unclear. The TCR originated in a young man with glioma. CDR3 nucleotide sequence: TGTGCCAGTAGTATCCACTTTAGCAATCAGCCCCAGCATTTT. Amino acid sequence: CASSIHFSNQPQHF. Based on the CDR3 plus reference TRBV19 and TRBJ1-5, the full variable domain is DGGITQSPKYLFRKEGQNVTLSCEQNLNHDAMYWYRQDPGQGLRLIYYSQIVNDFQKGDIAEGYSVSREKKESFPLTVTSAQKNPTAFYLCASSIHFSNQPQHFGDGTRLSIL.